The following is a TCR beta chain sequence with its context. Its antigen is not known. Sequencing used immunoSEQ multiplex PCR; TCRdb keeps in-frame clones, though not all of them. The table shows some 110,000 clones, with just over 90% occurring only once. Thawed unstimulated PBMCs were FACS-sorted by CD3, CD4 and CD8 into two populations. This record belongs to a study of T cell clones after liver transplantation. Overall study: Post-transplant blood was tracked for graft-donor-reactive T cell clones identified in a pre-transplant mixed lymphocyte reaction. Overall study findings and caveats: The donor-reactive repertoire was only partly measurable in a couple of subjects, lacking donor cells. Post-transplant, graft-donor-reactive CD4 TCRbeta sequences in blood dropped significantly in 5 of 8 subjects.

The CDR3 runs to 17 residues. Germline CDR1 reads SGHNT; CDR2 reads YYREEE (reference sequence). V lost 5 bases, J lost 7 bases, and 11 bases stayed unmatched. V is TRBV5-4 and J is TRBJ2-3; the match to TRBD2 covers 15 bases. The source of this sequence is a human patient who received a liver transplant. Some T cells may possibly be graft donor cells. The sequencing here drew on CD4+ T cells from blood, taken 12 months after liver transplant. This CDR3 is CASRPGLAGGQFNTQYF. The DNA for the CDR3 is TGTGCCAGCAGACCGGGACTAGCGGGAGGTCAATTTAATACGCAGTATTTT.